This entry features one T cell receptor (beta chain) sequence. V shed 1 base and J shed 7 bases, with 7 bases lying between them. This CDR3 is built from 13 residues. Seattle's enrolled individuals joined amid active infection and were then monitored longitudinally. This sample is drawn from a study of blood T cell repertoires in COVID-19. Overall study: Whether acute or convalescent, the COVID-19 samples came from the United States, Italy and Spain.

Libraries were prepared by immunoSEQ multiplex PCR; TCRdb keeps only in-frame clonotypes and omits some of them. The profile shows under 300,000 clones, approximately 84% of them singletons. The chain has TRBV12-3 or TRBV12-4 and TRBJ1-4; D gene uncertain. This TCR was recovered from a human donor with COVID-19, enrolled during active disease. The donor label of this sample is uncertain. The material sequenced was peripheral blood. The CDR3 spells CASSLVAGEKLFF. The CDR3 bases are TGTGCCAGCAGTTTAGTTGCGGGTGAAAAACTGTTTTTT.